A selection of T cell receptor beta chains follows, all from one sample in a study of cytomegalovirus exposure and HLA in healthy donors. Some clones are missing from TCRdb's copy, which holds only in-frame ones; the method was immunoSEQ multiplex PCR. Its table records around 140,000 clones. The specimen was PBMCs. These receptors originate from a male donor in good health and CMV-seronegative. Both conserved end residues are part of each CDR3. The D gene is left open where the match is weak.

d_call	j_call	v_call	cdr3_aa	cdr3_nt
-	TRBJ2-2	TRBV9	CASSAGVSGELFF	TGTGCCAGCAGCGCCGGGGTGTCCGGGGAGCTGTTTTTT
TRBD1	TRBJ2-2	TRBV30	CAWSVMGQGAAPGELFF	TGTGCCTGGAGTGTGATGGGGCAGGGGGCTGCACCGGGGGAGCTGTTTTTT
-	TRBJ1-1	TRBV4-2	CASSPRGATEAFF	TGTGCCAGCAGCCCGCGAGGAGCCACTGAAGCTTTCTTT
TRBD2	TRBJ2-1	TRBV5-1	CASSPVVPSGRPYNEQFF	TGCGCCAGCAGCCCGGTGGTCCCTAGCGGGAGGCCTTACAATGAGCAGTTCTTC
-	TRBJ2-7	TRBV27	CASRKAGSYEQYF	TGTGCCAGCAGAAAAGCGGGCTCCTACGAGCAGTACTTC
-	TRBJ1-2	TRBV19	CASSISVYGYTF	TGTGCCAGTAGTATATCGGTCTATGGCTACACCTTC
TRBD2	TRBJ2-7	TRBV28	CASAGGWGEQYF	TGTGCCAGCGCGGGGGGTTGGGGCGAGCAGTACTTC
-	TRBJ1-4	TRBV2	CASSDPRPEKLFF	TGTGCCAGCAGTGATCCCAGGCCTGAAAAACTGTTTTTT
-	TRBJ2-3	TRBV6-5	CASSYSRGITDTQYF	TGTGCCAGCAGTTACTCGCGGGGAATCACAGATACGCAGTATTTT
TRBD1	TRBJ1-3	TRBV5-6	CASSRQGGSSGNTIYF	TGTGCCAGCAGCCGACAGGGGGGGTCCTCTGGAAACACCATATATTTT
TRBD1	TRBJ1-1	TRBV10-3	CAISLDRMNTEAFF	TGTGCCATCAGCTTGGACAGGATGAACACTGAAGCTTTCTTT
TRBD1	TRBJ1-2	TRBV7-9	CASSPTGIEQANYGYTF	TGTGCCAGCAGCCCGACAGGGATTGAACAAGCTAACTATGGCTACACCTTC
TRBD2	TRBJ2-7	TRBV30	CAWNTSGRKEQYF	TGTGCCTGGAATACTAGCGGGAGAAAAGAGCAGTACTTC
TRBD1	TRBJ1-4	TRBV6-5	CASSYRTGLGEKLFF	TGTGCCAGCAGTTACCGGACAGGGCTGGGTGAAAAACTGTTTTTT
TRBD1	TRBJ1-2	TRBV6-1	CASSVRGLNYGYTF	TGTGCCAGCAGTGTCAGGGGGCTCAACTATGGCTACACCTTC
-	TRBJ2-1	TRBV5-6	CASSPKGTRSYNEQFF	TGTGCCAGCAGCCCGAAAGGGACAAGGAGCTACAATGAGCAGTTCTTC
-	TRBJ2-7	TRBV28	CASSLSSLAKEQYF	TGTGCCAGCAGTTTATCCTCCCTCGCGAAGGAGCAGTACTTC
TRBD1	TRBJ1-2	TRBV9	CASSVEGQGASYTF	TGTGCCAGCAGCGTCGAGGGACAGGGGGCCAGCTACACCTTC
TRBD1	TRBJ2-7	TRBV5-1	CASSPDRERTEQYF	TGCGCCAGCAGCCCGGACAGGGAACGCACCGAGCAGTACTTC
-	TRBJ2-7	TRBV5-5	CASSLTPGTSYEQYF	TGTGCCAGCAGCCTAACCCCCGGGACTTCCTACGAGCAGTACTTC
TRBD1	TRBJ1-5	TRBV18	CASSLQGGGNQPQHF	TGTGCCAGCTCTCTTCAGGGGGGTGGCAATCAGCCCCAGCATTTT
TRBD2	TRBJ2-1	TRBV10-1	CASSETLAGVNEQFF	TGCGCCAGCAGTGAGACGCTAGCGGGAGTAAACGAGCAGTTCTTC
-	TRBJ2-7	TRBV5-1	CASSLNSYEQYF	TGCGCCAGCAGCCTAAACTCCTACGAGCAGTACTTC
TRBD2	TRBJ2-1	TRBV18	CASSPGTRIHEQFF	TGTGCCAGCTCACCCGGGACTAGGATCCATGAGCAGTTCTTC
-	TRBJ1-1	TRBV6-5	CASSYLGGLRTEAFF	TGTGCCAGCAGTTACTTGGGGGGGCTTAGGACTGAAGCTTTCTTT
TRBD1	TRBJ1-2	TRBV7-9	CASSPGQGRPTGGYTF	TGTGCCAGCAGCCCGGGACAGGGGAGACCGACGGGGGGCTACACCTTC